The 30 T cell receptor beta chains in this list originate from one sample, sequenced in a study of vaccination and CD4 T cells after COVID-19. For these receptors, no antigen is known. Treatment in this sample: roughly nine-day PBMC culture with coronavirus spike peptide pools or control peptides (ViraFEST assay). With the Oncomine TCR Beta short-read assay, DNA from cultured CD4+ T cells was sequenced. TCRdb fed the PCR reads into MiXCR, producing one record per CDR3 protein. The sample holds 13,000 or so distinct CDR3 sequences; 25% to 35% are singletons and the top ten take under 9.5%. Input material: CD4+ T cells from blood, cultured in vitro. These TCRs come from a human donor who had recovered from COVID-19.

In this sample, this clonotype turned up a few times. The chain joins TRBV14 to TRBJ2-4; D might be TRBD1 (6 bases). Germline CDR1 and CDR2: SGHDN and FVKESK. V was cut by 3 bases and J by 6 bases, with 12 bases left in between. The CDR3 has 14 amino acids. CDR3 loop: CASSHRSRGNIQYF. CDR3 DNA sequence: TGTGCCAGCAGCCATCGATCCAGGGGAAACATTCAGTACTTC.

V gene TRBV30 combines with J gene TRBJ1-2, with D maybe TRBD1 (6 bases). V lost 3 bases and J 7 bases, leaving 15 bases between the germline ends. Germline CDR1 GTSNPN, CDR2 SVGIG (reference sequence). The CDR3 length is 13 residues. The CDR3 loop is CAWSSGQGTGYTF. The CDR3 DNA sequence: TGTGCCTGGAGCTCGGGTCAGGGGACTGGCTACACCTTC.

CDR3 sequence: CSARDPGFMNTEAFF. The CDR3, as DNA: TGCAGTGCTAGAGATCCTGGGTTCATGAACACTGAAGCTTTCTTT. The chain combines TRBV20-1 with TRBJ1-1; D is uncertain. The CDR3 has 15 residues. Germline CDR1 DFQATT, CDR2 SNEGSKA (reference sequence). V lost 0 bases and J 0 bases, leaving 11 bases between the germline ends.

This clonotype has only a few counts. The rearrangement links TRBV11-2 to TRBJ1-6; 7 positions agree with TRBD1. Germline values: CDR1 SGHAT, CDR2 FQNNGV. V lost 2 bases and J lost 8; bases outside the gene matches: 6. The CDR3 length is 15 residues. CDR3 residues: CASSLNRGRDSPLHF. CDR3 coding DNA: TGTGCCAGCAGCTTAAACAGGGGACGGGATTCACCCCTCCACTTT.

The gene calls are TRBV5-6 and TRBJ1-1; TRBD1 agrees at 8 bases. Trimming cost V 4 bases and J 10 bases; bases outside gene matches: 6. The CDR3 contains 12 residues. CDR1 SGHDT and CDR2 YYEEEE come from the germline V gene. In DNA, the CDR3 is TGTGCCAGCAGCGCGGGGACAGGCACAGCTTTCTTT. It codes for CASSAGTGTAFF.

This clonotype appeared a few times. Here the CDR3 reads CASSRGQGSLDYGYTF. DNA for the CDR3: TGTGCCAGTAGTAGGGGACAGGGAAGTCTAGACTATGGCTACACCTTC. This sequence joins TRBV19 and TRBJ1-2, with 9 bases lining up with TRBD1. The junction had 9 bases not matched to a gene; V was cut back by 4 bases and J by 3 bases. The CDR3 extends over 16 amino acids. CDR1 and CDR2 from the germline V gene are LNHDA and SQIVND (reference sequence).

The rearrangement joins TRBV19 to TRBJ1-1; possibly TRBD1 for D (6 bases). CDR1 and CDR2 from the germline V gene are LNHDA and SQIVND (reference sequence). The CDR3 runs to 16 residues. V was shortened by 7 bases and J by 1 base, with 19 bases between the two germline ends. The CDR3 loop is CASKLGPDRRNTEAFF. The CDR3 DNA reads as TGTGCCAGTAAATTGGGCCCTGACAGGAGGAACACTGAAGCTTTCTTT.

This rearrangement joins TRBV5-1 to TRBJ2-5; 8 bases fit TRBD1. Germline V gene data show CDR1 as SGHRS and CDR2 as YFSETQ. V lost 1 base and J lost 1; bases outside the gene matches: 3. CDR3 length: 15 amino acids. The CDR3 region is CASSLPTGAQETQYF. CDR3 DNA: TGCGCCAGCAGCTTGCCGACAGGGGCCCAAGAGACCCAGTACTTC.

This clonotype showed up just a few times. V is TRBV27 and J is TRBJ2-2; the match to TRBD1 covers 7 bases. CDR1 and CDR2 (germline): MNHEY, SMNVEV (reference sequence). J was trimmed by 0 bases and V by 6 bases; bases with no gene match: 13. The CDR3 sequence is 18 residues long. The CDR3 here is CASSPDREMGTNTGELFF. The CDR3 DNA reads TGTGCCAGCAGCCCTGACAGGGAAATGGGTACGAACACCGGGGAGCTGTTTTTT.

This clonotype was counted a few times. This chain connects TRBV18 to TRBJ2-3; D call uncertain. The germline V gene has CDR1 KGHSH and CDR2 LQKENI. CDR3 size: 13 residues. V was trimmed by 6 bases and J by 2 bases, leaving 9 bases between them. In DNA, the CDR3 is TGTGCCAGCTCCTGGGCCTCCACAGATACGCAGTATTTT. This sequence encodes CASSWASTDTQYF.

CDR3 DNA: TGCAGCGTTGGGTTAGGGGGGGCCCTCCAAAACATTCAGTACTTC. It encodes CSVGLGGALQNIQYF. The rearrangement links TRBV29-1 to TRBJ2-4; D is possibly TRBD2 (7 bases). The CDR3 is 15 residues long. CDR1 is SQVTM and CDR2 is ANQGSEA in the germline V gene. The V end lost 4 bases, the J end lost 5 bases, and 18 bases lay between the germline ends.

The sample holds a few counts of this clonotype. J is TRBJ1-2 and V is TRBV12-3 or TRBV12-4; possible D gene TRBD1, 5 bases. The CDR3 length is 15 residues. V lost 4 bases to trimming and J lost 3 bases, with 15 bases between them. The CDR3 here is CASSSAGTAYYGYTF. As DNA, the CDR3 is TGTGCCAGCAGTTCAGCCGGGACTGCCTACTATGGCTACACCTTC.

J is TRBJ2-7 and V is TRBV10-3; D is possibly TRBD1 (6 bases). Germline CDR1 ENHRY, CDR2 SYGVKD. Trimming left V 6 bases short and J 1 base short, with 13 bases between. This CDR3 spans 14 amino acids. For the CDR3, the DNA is TGTGCCATCAGATCGGACAGAGGATCCTACGAGCAGTACTTC. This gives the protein CAIRSDRGSYEQYF.

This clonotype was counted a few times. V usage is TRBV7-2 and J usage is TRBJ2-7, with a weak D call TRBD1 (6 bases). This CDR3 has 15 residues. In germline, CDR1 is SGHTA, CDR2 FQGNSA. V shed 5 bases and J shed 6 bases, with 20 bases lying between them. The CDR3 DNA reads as TGTGCCAGCAGCCCTAAGCGAACAGGGTCGATCGAGCAGTACTTC. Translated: CASSPKRTGSIEQYF.

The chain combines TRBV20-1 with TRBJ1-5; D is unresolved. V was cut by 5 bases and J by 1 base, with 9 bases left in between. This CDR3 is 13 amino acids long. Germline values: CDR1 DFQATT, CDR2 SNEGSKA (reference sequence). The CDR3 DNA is TGCAGTGCTGGAGGAGGGAGCAATCAGCCCCAGCATTTT. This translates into CSAGGGSNQPQHF.

The CDR3 coding sequence is TGTGCCAGCAGCCGCGGGACAGTTCAAGAGACCCAGTACTTC. This encodes CASSRGTVQETQYF. This rearrangement joins TRBV7-9 to TRBJ2-5; TRBD1 might be the D (7 bases). CDR1 and CDR2 from the germline V gene are SEHNR and FQNEAQ (reference sequence). Trimming shortened V by 5 bases and J by 2 bases, and 12 bases separated the two germline ends. This CDR3 has 14 amino acids.

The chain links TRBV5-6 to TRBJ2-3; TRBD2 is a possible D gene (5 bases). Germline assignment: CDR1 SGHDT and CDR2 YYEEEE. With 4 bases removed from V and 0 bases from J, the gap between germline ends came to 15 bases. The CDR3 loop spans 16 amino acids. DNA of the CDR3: TGTGCCAGCAGCGCCCGGACTTCTGCTAGCACAGATACGCAGTATTTT. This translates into CASSARTSASTDTQYF.

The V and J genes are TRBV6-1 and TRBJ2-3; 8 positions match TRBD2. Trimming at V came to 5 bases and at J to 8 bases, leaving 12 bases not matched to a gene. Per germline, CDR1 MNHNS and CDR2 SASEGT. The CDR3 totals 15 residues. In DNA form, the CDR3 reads TGTGCCAGCAGTAGAGCGGGGGCCCTGGCAGGTACGCAGTATTTT. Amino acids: CASSRAGALAGTQYF.

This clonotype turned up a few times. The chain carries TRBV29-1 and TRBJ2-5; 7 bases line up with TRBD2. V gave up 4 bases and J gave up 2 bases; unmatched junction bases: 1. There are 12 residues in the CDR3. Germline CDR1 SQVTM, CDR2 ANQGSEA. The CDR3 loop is CSVGGGQETQYF. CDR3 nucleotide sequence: TGCAGCGTTGGGGGAGGGCAAGAGACCCAGTACTTC. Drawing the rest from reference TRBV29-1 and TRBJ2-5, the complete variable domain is SAVISQKPSRDICQRGTSLTIQCQVDSQVTMMFWYRQQPGQSLTLIATANQGSEATYESGFVIDKFPISRPNLTFSTLTVSNMSPEDSSIYLCSVGGGQETQYFGPGTRLLVL.

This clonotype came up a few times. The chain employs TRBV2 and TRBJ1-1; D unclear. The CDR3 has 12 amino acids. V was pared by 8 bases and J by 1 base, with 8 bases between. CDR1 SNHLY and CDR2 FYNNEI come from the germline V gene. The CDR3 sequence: CASGQTNTEAFF. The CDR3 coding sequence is TGTGCCAGCGGCCAGACGAACACTGAAGCTTTCTTT.

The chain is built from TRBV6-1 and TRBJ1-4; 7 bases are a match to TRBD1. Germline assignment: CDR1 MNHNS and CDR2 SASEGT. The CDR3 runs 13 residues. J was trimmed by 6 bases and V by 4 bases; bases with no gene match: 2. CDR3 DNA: TGTGCCAGCAGTGTAGGACAGGATGAAAAACTGTTTTTT. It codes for CASSVGQDEKLFF.

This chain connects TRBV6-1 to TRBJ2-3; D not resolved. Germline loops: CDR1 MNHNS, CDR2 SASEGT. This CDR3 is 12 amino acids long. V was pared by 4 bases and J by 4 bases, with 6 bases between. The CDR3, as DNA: TGTGCCAGCAGTGTAGTTTCAGATACGCAGTATTTT. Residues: CASSVVSDTQYF.

The CDR3 region is CASSFTGHHISGNTIYF. The CDR3 bases are TGTGCCAGCAGCTTTACGGGACACCATATATCTGGAAACACCATATATTTT. The genes are TRBV11-3 and TRBJ1-3, with D perhaps matching TRBD1 (6 bases). Germline V gene lookup returns CDR1 SGHNT and CDR2 YENEEA. The CDR3 contains 17 residues. The germline V and J ends were trimmed by 3 bases and 1 base, with 16 bases remaining between them.

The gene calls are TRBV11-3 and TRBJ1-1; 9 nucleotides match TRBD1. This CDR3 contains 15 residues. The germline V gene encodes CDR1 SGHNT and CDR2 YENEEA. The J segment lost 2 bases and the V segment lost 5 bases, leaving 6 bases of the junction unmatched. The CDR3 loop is CASSQQGAYNTEAFF. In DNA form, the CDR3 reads TGTGCCAGCAGCCAACAGGGGGCGTACAACACTGAAGCTTTCTTT.

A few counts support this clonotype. The CDR3 protein is CAISESEGTYGYTF. Written as DNA, the CDR3 is TGTGCCATCAGTGAGTCAGAGGGAACGTATGGCTACACCTTC. This chain connects TRBV10-3 to TRBJ1-2; no definite D call. This CDR3 comprises 14 residues. Deletions cut 0 bases from V and 5 bases from J, with 10 bases between. Per the germline V gene, CDR1 is ENHRY and CDR2 is SYGVKD.

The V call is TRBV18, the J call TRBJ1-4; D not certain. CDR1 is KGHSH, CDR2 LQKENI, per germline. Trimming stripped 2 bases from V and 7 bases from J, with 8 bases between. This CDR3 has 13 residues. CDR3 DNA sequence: TGTGCCAGCTCACCATCGACGGGTGAAAAACTGTTTTTT. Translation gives CASSPSTGEKLFF.

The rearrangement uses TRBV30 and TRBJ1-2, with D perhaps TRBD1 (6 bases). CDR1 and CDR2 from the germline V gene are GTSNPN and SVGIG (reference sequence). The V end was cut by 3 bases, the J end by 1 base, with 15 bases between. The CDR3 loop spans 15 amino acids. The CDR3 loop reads CAWRVTGPGNYGYTF. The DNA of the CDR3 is TGTGCCTGGAGAGTTACAGGGCCGGGTAACTATGGCTACACCTTC.

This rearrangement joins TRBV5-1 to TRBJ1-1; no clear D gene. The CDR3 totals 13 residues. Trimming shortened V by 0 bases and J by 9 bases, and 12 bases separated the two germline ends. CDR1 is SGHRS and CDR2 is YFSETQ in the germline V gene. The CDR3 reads CASSLAGRSQAFF. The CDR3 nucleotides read TGCGCCAGCAGCTTGGCCGGTAGGTCTCAAGCTTTCTTT.

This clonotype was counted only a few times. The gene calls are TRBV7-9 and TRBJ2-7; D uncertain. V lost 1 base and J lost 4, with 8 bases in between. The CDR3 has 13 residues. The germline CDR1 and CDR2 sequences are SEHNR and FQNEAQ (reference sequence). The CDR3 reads CASSLGIGYEQYF. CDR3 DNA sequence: TGTGCCAGCAGCTTAGGAATAGGGTACGAGCAGTACTTC.

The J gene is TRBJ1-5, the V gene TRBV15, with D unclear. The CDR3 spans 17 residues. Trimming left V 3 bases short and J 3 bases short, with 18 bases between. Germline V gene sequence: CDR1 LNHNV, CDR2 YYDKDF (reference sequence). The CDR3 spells CATSSLPGRTVNQPQHF. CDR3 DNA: TGTGCCACCAGCAGCCTACCAGGTAGGACGGTCAATCAGCCCCAGCATTTT.